This T cell receptor (beta chain) was sequenced in a study of cytomegalovirus exposure and HLA in healthy donors. Study results and caveats: Diagnosis of cytomegalovirus status made by the classifier reportedly showed high specificity and sensitivity.

Comment on this clone: Its antigen is not known.

The repertoire was sequenced with immunoSEQ multiplex PCR; TCRdb's copy has only in-frame clones and lacks some. The profile shows fewer than 150,000 clones, almost 90% of them singletons. V was clipped by 5 bases and J by 1 base, with 20 bases between them. Germline V lookup: CDR1 GTSNPN, CDR2 SVGIG (reference sequence). The CDR3 contains 16 residues. The chain couples TRBV30 to TRBJ1-2; D may be TRBD1 (5 bases). This TCR was sampled from a man aged 25 to 40 in good health and CMV-seronegative. The source material was PBMCs. CDR3 coding DNA: TGTGCCTGGGGCCGAGGAGGGGACGTCCTTAACTATGGCTACACCTTC. This encodes CAWGRGGDVLNYGYTF. Full variable domain (remainder filled in from reference TRBV30 and TRBJ1-2): SQTIHQWPATLVQPVGSPLSLECTVEGTSNPNLYWYRQAAGRGLQLLFYSVGIGQISSEVPQNLSASRPQDRQFILSSKKLLLSDSGFYLCAWGRGGDVLNYGYTFGSGTRLTVV.